The sequence of this TCR beta chain was determined in a study of CD8 T cells in Susac syndrome (dated by TCRdb to the late 2010s). About the full investigation: Of the Susac syndrome patients who were sequenced, more than five had clinically active disease and 8 or 9 were in clinical remission. At blood withdrawal, Susac syndrome patients were either therapy-naive, taking corticosteroids (in some cases with IVIg as well), or taking IVIg alone. Repertoire sequencing was used to test whether CD8+ T cell activation and differentiation in Susac syndrome was antigen driven.

As for this clonotype: Its recognized antigen is unknown. No much larger clonotype is one base removed from it; base qualities were not supplied.

RNA was extracted using the RNeasy kit, and roughly 0.45 to 1 microgram was reverse transcribed with random hexamers. The immunoSEQ multiplex PCR assay, which covers 54 Vbeta and 13 Jbeta segments, was used to amplify TCR beta CDR3 regions. To correct PCR amplification bias, a synthetic template baseline was used for both primer optimization and computational correction. Under the source paper's analysis protocol: Reads were annotated to V, D and J genes per IMGT and analyzed with immunoSEQ Analyzer, keeping only productive sequences. Clonality was calculated as one minus the Shannon entropy normalized by log2 of the number of productive unique sequences. For each patient and control, public and private clones were evaluated among the 100 most prevalent clones. Clones were defined as Susac-specific if absent from the healthy and MS cohorts, from 900 to 1,300 published viral clones and from other ImmuneACCESS disease sequences. The public sequencing data were trimmed at Q25 with fastp and processed into clonotypes with MiXCR by TCRdb, which kept only in-frame beta chains. Every CDR3 protein is listed once, alongside the most common genes and DNA of its rows. Here the V and J calls rest on TCRdb's processing, not on the authors' analysis. The sample data list about 240,000 distinct CDR3 sequences, and around 96% of these were observed just once. The ten biggest clones cover less than 0.11% of the sample.

High-throughput TCR beta sequencing profiled peripheral blood CD8+ and CD4+ T cells from healthy donors, Susac syndrome patients and multiple sclerosis patients. Recently defined diagnostic criteria for definite or probable disease were met by the Susac syndrome patients. CD8+ TEMRA cells were enriched by FACS, while bulk CD8+ and CD4+ T cells were purified by magnetic negative isolation. Blood was drawn into EDTA tubes, processed within 24 hours, and PBMCs were isolated by density gradient centrifugation. PBMCs destined for TCR sequencing were cryopreserved in liquid nitrogen and later thawed in a 37 °C water bath. The sorted or isolated CD4+, CD8+ and CD8+ TEMRA cells reached a purity of at least 90%. What the research found in general, with its limitations: The number of individuals in the TCR sequencing and HLA analysis was acknowledged as relatively small. In patients with Susac syndrome, the CD4+ T cell repertoire showed no detectable clonal expansion.

Via the germline V gene, CDR1 is SQVTM and CDR2 ANQGSEA. V is shortened by 4 bases, J by 5 bases, and the region joining them spans 11 bases. Including the terminal cysteine and phenylalanine, the CDR3 comprises 12 residues. Only the CDR3 part of the read is kept: 36 bases, read in frame from the first base. Recombination linked TRBV29-1 to TRBJ2-5; a tentative D match to TRBD1 spans 5 bases. Input material: CD4+ T cells from PBMCs. The source of this sequence is a human donor with Susac syndrome. The DNA reads TGCAGCGTTGCCGGATCAGGGGAGACCCAGTACTTC. The encoded protein is CSVAGSGETQYF.